The T cell receptor (beta chain) described here comes from a study of cytomegalovirus exposure and HLA in healthy donors (dated by TCRdb to about 2017). Broadly, across the study: An earlier analysis of 587 of the donors reported approximately 300 Gb of sequence data and 117 million unique TCR beta sequences obtained from approximately 180 million T cells. An early release that covered roughly 600 HLA-typed donors contained approximately 300 gigabases of sequencing data and tens of millions of unique TCR sequences. Of the 300 to 450 genotyped donors, 65% to 90% were placed in the genetic ancestry cluster associated with self-reported Caucasian donors. The aim of the study was to test whether cataloging public T cell receptors could identify signatures of past pathogen exposure. The study used immunosequencing to profile the T cell repertoires of approximately 630 subjects and linked those repertoires to cytomegalovirus serostatus. Along with the roughly 710-subject first cohort, a separate validation cohort of 120 different subjects was used. High-throughput TCR immunosequencing, statistical association of individual TCRs with disease status, and machine learning were combined to predict cytomegalovirus infection status. To study patterns of TCR occurrence, a later analysis re-analyzed previously published TCR beta repertoires from 666 donors and added high-resolution HLA genotyping. The later analysis used no new phenotypic data to find candidate immune exposures, relying instead on TCR beta sequences and their occurrence across donors. An earlier analysis of around 540 of the donors applied high-throughput TCR beta sequencing to assess whether each TCR beta V gene segment acted as functional or pseudogenic. Donor age, sex, ethnicity and CMV serostatus were compiled alongside the repertoire data. Genome-wide SNP genotypes for about 65% of the 666 donors were used in a later genetic analysis, which treated that subset as a discovery cohort. All discovery cohort repertoires had been generated on a single sequencing platform. HLA typing covered class I and class II loci at four-digit resolution. The number of typed donors differed by locus: about 620-630 for A, B, C, DRB1 and DQB1; about 520 for DQA1; approximately 600 for DPA1; and approximately 450 for DPB1. A handful of DR-DQ haplotypes were handled as single units for association and clustering because linkage in the cohort was strong. Among 398 genotyped donors of the cohort, an average of roughly 230,000 unique TCR beta nucleotide sequences was sequenced per donor, of which about 19% were non-productive. General findings and caveats noted by the study authors: Most CMV-associated TCR beta chains appeared to be HLA-restricted in a later analysis, and the HLA associations seemed to be driven largely by CMV exposure. The sequencing pipeline was judged likely to have produced a cluster of highly shared sequence variants as a technical artifact. Because some donors lacked HLA typing at each locus, the association tests relied only on the typed subset. Strong co-occurrence of HLA alleles, especially DR and DQ, made assigning TCR associations to individual alleles difficult. According to a later analysis, TCR association rates differed among HLA loci, with DRB1 alleles showing the most associated TCRs and HLA-C alleles showing the fewest. While some public TCRs were present in many individuals, most TCR sequences turned up only very rarely across donors. The only immune exposure information available for the cohort was CMV serostatus. Some IMGT-functional V segments, including TRBV6-2 and TRBV6-3, could not be told apart with the 87-base-pair reads, so those segments were excluded. The study listed 150 to 200 TCR beta chains as associated with cytomegalovirus. Linkage disequilibrium might explain the correlated functional status among segregating V segments, but an unknown experimental factor could not be ruled out. A further reported finding was that TCR beta sequences accurately predicted the HLA-A and HLA-B alleles for most subjects in the first cohort. The classifier was reported to diagnose cytomegalovirus status with high specificity and sensitivity in both the original cohort and the validation cohort. A later analysis associated around 16,000 TCR beta sequences with specific HLA alleles at a false discovery rate of 0.05. The authors suggested that the approach could potentially be extended to other disease states and immunological phenotypes. A few of the identified cytomegalovirus-associated TCR beta chains were confirmed in vitro to be specific for cytomegalovirus antigens. This cohort had only TCR beta chains sequenced, and the lack of alpha or paired-chain data limited which features could be detected. Presence/absence analyses assumed roughly uniform sequencing depth across donors, an assumption that may not hold. Compared with equally common non-associated chains, HLA-associated TCR beta chains in a later analysis were more clonally expanded and had lower generation probabilities. Several of the top co-occurrence clusters appeared to be linked to parvovirus B19, influenza, CMV and Epstein-Barr virus, according to a later analysis. A later genetic analysis reported fewer N-insertions in productive TCRs among donors in an Asian-associated ancestry cluster than the roughly 620-donor mean. In a later genetic analysis, a missense DCLRE1C variant was associated with V-gene and J-gene trimming of TCR beta chains, and the association was replicated in an independent cohort. About 17 rarely observed V segments, including chromosome 9 orphons, were excluded from the earlier analysis of approximately 500 of the donors because counts were too low. Broadly in line with IMGT annotations, most TCR beta V segments showed up in productive rearrangements about 90% or about 30% of the time in an earlier analysis of approximately 640 of the donors.

Worth noting for this clone: Its recognized antigen is unknown.

The cysteine opens and the phenylalanine closes a CDR3 of 15 amino acids. Only the CDR3 part of the read is kept: 45 bases, read in frame from the first base. V drops 4 bases and J drops 4 bases, leaving 17 bases in between. In the germline V gene, CDR1 corresponds to MDHEN and CDR2 to SYDVKM. Libraries were prepared through the immunoSEQ multiplex PCR assay. The multiplex PCR relied on a mix of 60 forward primers for TCR Vbeta segments and 13 reverse primers for TCR Jbeta segments. The CDR3 region of rearranged TCR beta genes was amplified from genomic DNA by a multiplex PCR assay. The Illumina HiSeq System was used to sequence the amplified TCR beta libraries as 87-base-pair reads. On the authors' methods: Across the 500 to 850 repertoires, a later analysis counted roughly 77 million unique TCR beta chains, roughly 11 million of which were shared by at least two donors. Raw reads were error-corrected and collapsed into unique sequences by a nearest-neighbor algorithm in which closely related sequences were merged to remove PCR and sequencing errors. To assign V, D and J gene segments, CDR3 sequences were aligned to IMGT reference sequences. For a sequence to be retained, at least a six-nucleotide match to both a V gene segment and a J gene segment was required. A rearrangement counted as productive if the CDR3 had no stop codons and remained in frame with V and J, and every other rearrangement counted as non-productive. Following IMGT convention, CDR3 was defined as the stretch from the second conserved V-encoded cysteine up to the conserved J-encoded phenylalanine. In an earlier analysis of approximately 500 of the donors, sequences lacking an unambiguous match to a single V gene segment were excluded. In an earlier analysis of 587 of the donors, V segments were called functional above 56.7% productive rearrangements and were called segregating when the between-donor standard deviation exceeded 5%. A statistical classification framework was developed to diagnose cytomegalovirus status using the catalog of TCR beta chain sequences. A later analysis assigned V and J genes by comparing TCR nucleotide sequences with IMGT/GENE-DB human TR gene sequences. In a later analysis, CDR3 sequences and most-parsimonious VDJ recombination scenarios were assigned using the TCRdist pipeline. A later analysis defined each TCR beta chain by its CDR3 amino acid sequence plus V-gene family, and excluded reads lacking a unique V-gene family. As a way to deal with suspected cross-contamination and a sequencing artifact, a later analysis dropped roughly 620 nucleotide sequences that were highly shared and had low generation probability. For each public chain, a later analysis derived a clonal expansion index from normalized ranks of inferred template counts within each repertoire. In a later analysis, generation probabilities were computed with a VDJ recombination model fitted to out-of-frame rearrangements, and the resulting probabilities were checked against IGoR. A later analysis scored TCR-TCR, TCR-HLA and TCR-CMV co-occurrence with hypergeometric tests, applying a repertoire-size bias correction to TCR pairs. In a later analysis, false discovery rates were estimated by permuting HLA or CMV assignments 20 times. In a later analysis, co-occurring TCRs were grouped using DBSCAN, and TCRdist sequence similarity was added for clustering within HLA-allele-positive subsets. Repertoires with fewer than 30,000 or more than 120,000 public chains, plus five repertoires with anomalous nucleotide sharing, were excluded from co-occurrence clustering. TCRdb retrieved this table from immuneACCESS and kept in-frame rearrangements only. Not all clones are present; in checked studies, unresolved V genes account for under half, and no reason is known for the remainder. The V and J calls and clone size are taken from that table; D and trimming were inferred from the DNA. The sample's table lists a count of some 150,000 clones. The ten most abundant clones make up 2.7% of the sample.

The cohort was made up of around 720 healthy bone marrow donors. At the time of sampling, all cohort members were nominally healthy, though unrecorded immune exposures were likely present. The donor was CMV seronegative and belonged to the group of around 350 seronegative cohort members. Every donor gave a peripheral blood sample, and the peripheral blood mononuclear cells from that sample were used for TCR beta sequencing. Genomic DNA was extracted from the blood cell samples with the Qiagen DNeasy Blood Extraction Kit. The specimen sequenced was PBMCs. The origin of this receptor is a man aged 40-55 years in good health and CMV-seronegative. Here the chain combines TRBV28 and TRBJ2-7; no D segment can be confidently identified. The CDR3: CASSSSPPTVYEQYF. The DNA sequence is as follows: TGTGCCAGCAGTTCTAGTCCTCCAACCGTTTACGAGCAGTACTTC.